This T cell receptor (beta chain) was identified during a study of blood T cell repertoires in COVID-19. Study-wide background: Donors in the United States, Italy and Spain gave samples during acute or convalescent COVID-19. PBMCs, B-cell-depleted T cells, or T cells were the source of the cDNA or gDNA that made up the material.

The CDR3 has 14 amino acids. Trimming cost V 5 bases and J 5 bases, with 16 bases left between them. Germline V gene lookup returns CDR1 SEHNR and CDR2 FQNEAQ (reference sequence). This clone is labeled as large (0.1 to 1%). This table comes from immunoSEQ multiplex PCR, and its TCRdb copy is limited to in-frame clones, with some not included. The sample has roughly 11,000 clones, approximately 74% seen once; the top ten hold 6%. Sequencing was done on a sample of peripheral blood. This sequence joins TRBV7-9 and TRBJ2-7; weak D call: TRBD2 (6 bases). This clonotype was sampled from a man aged 55 to 70 with COVID-19, enrolled during active disease. The CDR3 bases are TGTGCCAGCAGCCCCCCGAATGGGGAGGACGAGCAGTACTTC. Translation: CASSPPNGEDEQYF. Using reference TRBV7-9 and TRBJ2-7 for the parts outside the CDR3, the full variable domain is DTGVSQNPRHKITKRGQNVTFRCDPISEHNRLYWYRQTLGQGPEFLTYFQNEAQLEKSRLLSDRFSAERPKGSFSTLEIQRTEQGDSAMYLCASSPPNGEDEQYFGPGTRLTVT.